The rows below give T cell receptor beta chains drawn from one sample of a study of post-analysis software for immune sequencing data. TCRdb reprocessed the PCR reads via MiXCR and lists one record per CDR3 protein. The table includes 550,000 to 700,000 distinct CDR3 sequences, roughly two fifths detected once. Sequencing was carried out using blood. All receptors come from a girl aged 5-17 years with multiple sclerosis. CDR3s include the opening cysteine and the closing phenylalanine or tryptophan. A D gene is named only where the DNA matches it firmly. Expanded clones get a size class; other rows say once, few or many, or leave the size out.

v_call: TRBV10-3
clone_size: once
j_call: TRBJ1-5
d_call: NA
cdr3_nt: TGTGCCGCGAGTGCAGGGGTAAGCAATCAGCCCCAGCATTTT
cdr3_aa: CAASAGVSNQPQHF

v_call: TRBV7-9
clone_size: few
j_call: TRBJ1-6
d_call: NA
cdr3_nt: TGTGCCAGCAGCTTAGTAGGGGCCGATAATTCACCCCTCCACTTT
cdr3_aa: CASSLVGADNSPLHF

v_call: TRBV10-3
clone_size: NA
j_call: TRBJ1-5
d_call: TRBD1
cdr3_nt: TGTGCCATCAGCGCCGCAGGGGGTAATCAGCCCCAGCATTTT
cdr3_aa: CAISAAGGNQPQHF

v_call: TRBV6-5
clone_size: NA
j_call: TRBJ1-2
d_call: NA
cdr3_nt: TGTGCCAGCAGTCCTTATGCGCAGGGTGGCTACACCTTC
cdr3_aa: CASSPYAQGGYTF

v_call: TRBV10-3
clone_size: few
j_call: TRBJ1-1
d_call: NA
cdr3_nt: TGTGCCATCAGTGAAAGTTTAAACACTGAAGCTTTCTTT
cdr3_aa: CAISESLNTEAFF

v_call: TRBV7-2
clone_size: NA
j_call: TRBJ1-1
d_call: NA
cdr3_nt: TGTGCCAGCAGCTTATCCGCTACCGAAGCTTTCTTT
cdr3_aa: CASSLSATEAFF

v_call: TRBV29-1
clone_size: NA
j_call: TRBJ2-5
d_call: NA
cdr3_nt: TGCAGCGTTGACAGGGAAAGGGAGACCCAGTACTTC
cdr3_aa: CSVDRERETQYF

v_call: TRBV20-1
clone_size: few
j_call: TRBJ2-7
d_call: NA
cdr3_nt: TGCAGTGCTACCAGAACCCCCTACGAGCAGTACTTC
cdr3_aa: CSATRTPYEQYF

v_call: TRBV12-3/TRBV12-4
clone_size: NA
j_call: TRBJ2-1
d_call: TRBD2
cdr3_nt: TGTGCCAGCAGTTCACCGGCGGGGGGCAATGAGCAGTTCTTC
cdr3_aa: CASSSPAGGNEQFF

v_call: TRBV6-5
clone_size: once
j_call: TRBJ2-2
d_call: NA
cdr3_nt: TGTGCCAGCAGTTACTCGACCTCAGGGGCCGGGGAGCTGTTTTTT
cdr3_aa: CASSYSTSGAGELFF

v_call: TRBV29-1
clone_size: NA
j_call: TRBJ1-1
d_call: NA
cdr3_nt: TGCAGCCTCTCATCTTCCGCAGGCGCTTTCTTT
cdr3_aa: CSLSSSAGAFF

v_call: TRBV7-2
clone_size: NA
j_call: TRBJ2-1
d_call: TRBD2
cdr3_nt: TGTGCCAGCAGCCTTTCTCTAGCGGGGGGGGTCAATGAGCAGTTCTTC
cdr3_aa: CASSLSLAGGVNEQFF

v_call: TRBV29-1
clone_size: NA
j_call: TRBJ2-1
d_call: NA
cdr3_nt: TGCAGCGTGAGGCCAACCCGCTATGAGCAGTTCTTC
cdr3_aa: CSVRPTRYEQFF

v_call: TRBV29-1
clone_size: NA
j_call: TRBJ2-7
d_call: TRBD2
cdr3_nt: TGCAGCGCGGGAGGACGGGCATCCTACGAGCAGTACTTC
cdr3_aa: CSAGGRASYEQYF

v_call: TRBV6-1
clone_size: NA
j_call: TRBJ1-1
d_call: NA
cdr3_nt: TGTGCCAGCAGTGAAACCCTTGCTTTACCCGAAGCTTTCTTT
cdr3_aa: CASSETLALPEAFF

v_call: TRBV5-1
clone_size: few
j_call: TRBJ1-2
d_call: NA
cdr3_nt: TGCGCCAGCAGCTTGGACGGCAGGGAAAGTGGCGGCTACACCTTC
cdr3_aa: CASSLDGRESGGYTF

v_call: TRBV7-6
clone_size: many
j_call: TRBJ2-7
d_call: NA
cdr3_nt: TGTGCCAGCAGCTCCCGCAGGGGTGACGAGCAGTACTTC
cdr3_aa: CASSSRRGDEQYF

v_call: TRBV12-3/TRBV12-4
clone_size: NA
j_call: TRBJ1-1
d_call: TRBD1
cdr3_nt: TGTGCCAGCAGTCAACAAAGACAGGGACGGGCTTTCTTT
cdr3_aa: CASSQQRQGRAFF

v_call: TRBV5-8
clone_size: NA
j_call: TRBJ1-1
d_call: NA
cdr3_nt: TGTGCCAGCAGCCTGGGGTTCATGAACACTGAAGCTTTCTTT
cdr3_aa: CASSLGFMNTEAFF

v_call: TRBV5-1
clone_size: NA
j_call: TRBJ2-7
d_call: NA
cdr3_nt: TGCGCCAGCAACACCAACAGGGAAGCCCAGTACTTC
cdr3_aa: CASNTNREAQYF

v_call: TRBV20-1
clone_size: NA
j_call: TRBJ2-4
d_call: NA
cdr3_nt: TGCAGTGCCTTCGACTCCCCTCATGCCAAAAACATTCAGTACTTC
cdr3_aa: CSAFDSPHAKNIQYF

v_call: TRBV20-1
clone_size: NA
j_call: TRBJ2-1
d_call: TRBD1
cdr3_nt: TGCAGTGCTAGAGTTCGACAGGGTTTATACAATGAGCAGTTCTTC
cdr3_aa: CSARVRQGLYNEQFF

v_call: TRBV7-2
clone_size: few
j_call: TRBJ1-2
d_call: NA
cdr3_nt: TGTGCCAGCAGCTTCCGCCGGGGCACATGGGGCTACACCTTC
cdr3_aa: CASSFRRGTWGYTF

v_call: TRBV12-3/TRBV12-4
clone_size: few
j_call: TRBJ1-2
d_call: NA
cdr3_nt: TGTGCCAGCAGTGACCTCCGAAGGAGCTATGGCTACACCTTC
cdr3_aa: CASSDLRRSYGYTF

v_call: TRBV2
clone_size: few
j_call: TRBJ2-1
d_call: TRBD1
cdr3_nt: TGTGCCAGCAGTGAGCGTACAGGGGCCTACAATGAGCAGTTCTTC
cdr3_aa: CASSERTGAYNEQFF

v_call: TRBV20-1
clone_size: few
j_call: TRBJ2-7
d_call: NA
cdr3_nt: TGCAGTGCTAGGGAGGGGTTCTACGAGCAGTACTTC
cdr3_aa: CSAREGFYEQYF

v_call: TRBV9
clone_size: NA
j_call: TRBJ2-3
d_call: TRBD1
cdr3_nt: TGTGCCAGCAGCGAGGGGACAGACCCCCCGAGAGATACGCAGTATTTT
cdr3_aa: CASSEGTDPPRDTQYF

v_call: TRBV12-3/TRBV12-4
clone_size: NA
j_call: TRBJ1-1
d_call: NA
cdr3_nt: TGTGCCAGCAGTTTCAGGGTCTCGAACACTGAAGCTTTCTTT
cdr3_aa: CASSFRVSNTEAFF

v_call: TRBV4-2
clone_size: NA
j_call: TRBJ2-7
d_call: NA
cdr3_nt: TGTGCCAGCAGCCGTGCAAGGGGAACCTACGAGCAGTACTTC
cdr3_aa: CASSRARGTYEQYF

v_call: TRBV5-6
clone_size: NA
j_call: TRBJ2-2
d_call: NA
cdr3_nt: TGTGCCAGCAGCTTTCCGACATTGAACACCGGGGAGCTGTTTTTT
cdr3_aa: CASSFPTLNTGELFF

v_call: TRBV11-2
clone_size: few
j_call: TRBJ1-5
d_call: NA
cdr3_nt: TGTGCCAGCAGCCTAGATATGATAGGACCGCAGCCCCAGCATTTT
cdr3_aa: CASSLDMIGPQPQHF

v_call: TRBV20-1
clone_size: few
j_call: TRBJ2-1
d_call: NA
cdr3_nt: TGCAGTGCTAGCTTCAGGGGCAGTCTCAATGAGCAGTTCTTC
cdr3_aa: CSASFRGSLNEQFF

v_call: TRBV9
clone_size: NA
j_call: TRBJ2-1
d_call: TRBD2
cdr3_nt: TGTGCCAGCAGCCAGGCGGGAGCTGGGGGCAATGAGCAGTTCTTC
cdr3_aa: CASSQAGAGGNEQFF

v_call: TRBV12-3/TRBV12-4
clone_size: NA
j_call: TRBJ2-3
d_call: NA
cdr3_nt: TGTGCCAGCAGCTGGGGTTTGGGCGGGGCTCACACGGATACGCAGTATTTT
cdr3_aa: CASSWGLGGAHTDTQYF

v_call: TRBV7-2
clone_size: once
j_call: TRBJ2-3
d_call: TRBD2
cdr3_nt: TGTGCCAGCAGCCACCGGGGGGGAGCAGATACGCAGTATTTT
cdr3_aa: CASSHRGGADTQYF

v_call: TRBV6-5
clone_size: NA
j_call: TRBJ1-2
d_call: TRBD1
cdr3_nt: TGTGCCAGCAGACCACAGGGGGCAGGTCATGGCTACACCTTC
cdr3_aa: CASRPQGAGHGYTF

v_call: TRBV4-1
clone_size: NA
j_call: TRBJ2-1
d_call: TRBD1
cdr3_nt: TGCGCCAGCAGCCAAGAAGGGACAGGGGGCAATGAGCAGTTCTTC
cdr3_aa: CASSQEGTGGNEQFF

v_call: TRBV10-3
clone_size: few
j_call: TRBJ2-6
d_call: NA
cdr3_nt: TGTGCCATCAGTGAACAACGTCTCTCTGGGGCCAACGTCCTGACTTTC
cdr3_aa: CAISEQRLSGANVLTF

v_call: TRBV28
clone_size: few
j_call: TRBJ2-7
d_call: TRBD1
cdr3_nt: TGTGCCAGCAGCCCGGGGACAGGGGTTCCCCACGAGCAGTACTTC
cdr3_aa: CASSPGTGVPHEQYF

v_call: TRBV5-1
clone_size: NA
j_call: TRBJ2-5
d_call: TRBD2
cdr3_nt: TGCGCCAGCAGCTTGGTCTGGGGCCCCATAGCGGGGGGCCCCCAAGAGACCCAGTACTTC
cdr3_aa: CASSLVWGPIAGGPQETQYF

v_call: TRBV5-1
clone_size: once
j_call: TRBJ2-1
d_call: NA
cdr3_nt: TGCGCCAGCACCCCTCCTAGGAGGATCTACAATGAGCAGTTCTTC
cdr3_aa: CASTPPRRIYNEQFF

v_call: TRBV10-3
clone_size: NA
j_call: TRBJ1-2
d_call: TRBD1
cdr3_nt: TGTGCCATCAGCCAGGGGGATGGCTACACCTTC
cdr3_aa: CAISQGDGYTF

v_call: TRBV6-5
clone_size: NA
j_call: TRBJ2-5
d_call: TRBD1
cdr3_nt: TGTACCACCACCGGACAGGGTTTGGGGGAGCAGTACTTC
cdr3_aa: CTTTGQGLGEQYF

v_call: TRBV11-1
clone_size: NA
j_call: TRBJ1-2
d_call: NA
cdr3_nt: TGTGCCAGCAGCTTAAGAGCAACGACTATGGGCTACACCTTC
cdr3_aa: CASSLRATTMGYTF